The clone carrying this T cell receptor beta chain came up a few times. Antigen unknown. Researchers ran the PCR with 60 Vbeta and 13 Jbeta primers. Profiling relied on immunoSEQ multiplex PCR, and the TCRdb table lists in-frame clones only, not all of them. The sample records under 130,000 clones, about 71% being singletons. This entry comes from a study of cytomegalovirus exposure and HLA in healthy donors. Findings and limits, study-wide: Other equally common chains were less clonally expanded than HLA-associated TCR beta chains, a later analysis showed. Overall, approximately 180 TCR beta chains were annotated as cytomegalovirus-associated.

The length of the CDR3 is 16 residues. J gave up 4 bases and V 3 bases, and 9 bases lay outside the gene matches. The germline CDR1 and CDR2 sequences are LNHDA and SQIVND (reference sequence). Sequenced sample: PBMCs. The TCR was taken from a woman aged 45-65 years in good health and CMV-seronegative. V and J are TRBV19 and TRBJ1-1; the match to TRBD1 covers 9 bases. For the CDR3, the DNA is TGTGCCAGTAGTATCGGACAGGGGACATTAGGCACTGAAGCTTTCTTT. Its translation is CASSIGQGTLGTEAFF.